This entry describes one T cell receptor beta chain. Its antigen is not known. The isolated RNA, all of it, was reverse transcribed, so expressed TCRB transcripts were what got sequenced. Sequencing of naive, central memory and regulatory T cell samples gave an average of approximately 3.3 million reads. Profiling relied on immunoSEQ multiplex PCR, and the TCRdb table lists in-frame clones only, not all of them. The table includes about 360,000 clones, roughly 12% detected once. This entry is derived from a study of beta chain features in type 1 diabetes. Notes on the study in general: A pattern of fewer insertions and more deletions at VDJ junctions was seen in type 1 diabetes patients. A potential PCR bias toward shorter templates would be equal in patient and control samples. The study found that naive, central memory and Treg TCRB repertoires appeared more similar in patients than in healthy donors.

The CDR3 has 15 residues. J was trimmed by 5 bases and V by 5 bases; bases with no gene match: 7. Germline CDR1 is SGHTA and CDR2 is FQGNSA. Sequencing input: naive CD4+ T cells from blood. This TCR came from a man younger than 35 in good health. The genes are TRBV7-2 and TRBJ2-3; 10 nucleotides line up with TRBD2. CDR3 bases: TGTGCCAGCAGCCTACAAGCGGGGGGGGTAGATACGCAGTATTTT. Encoded protein: CASSLQAGGVDTQYF.